This T cell receptor beta chain was captured in a study of vaccination and CD4 T cells after COVID-19. CDR3 length equals 13 residues. Sequencing of DNA taken from cultured CD4+ T cells relied on the Oncomine TCR Beta short-read assay. In TCRdb, the PCR reads were re-called with MiXCR into one record per CDR3 protein. The repertoire holds more than 20,000 distinct CDR3 sequences, with approximately 40% as singletons. There are a few counts of this clonotype. Its antigen is unknown. Documented treatment: roughly nine-day PBMC culture with coronavirus spike peptide pools or control peptides (ViraFEST assay).

The sample consisted of CD4+ T cells from blood, cultured in vitro. The origin of this receptor is a human donor who had recovered from COVID-19. The chain is built from TRBV21-1 and TRBJ2-7; TRBD1, the table's D call, lacks a check against the DNA. TRBV21-1 is noted as a pseudogene. CDR3 region: CASTRLQGGEQYF. DNA of the CDR3: TGTGCCAGCACCAGACTACAGGGTGGGGAGCAGTACTTC.